The 18 T cell receptor beta chains below all came from one sample that was sequenced in a study of blood T cell repertoires in COVID-19. Generated by immunoSEQ multiplex PCR, the TCRdb table keeps only in-frame clones and is missing some. Among 150,000 to 190,000 clones listed, about nine tenths were seen once. Input material: peripheral blood. The receptor set was obtained from a woman between 65 and 79 years old with acute or convalescent COVID-19.

The rearrangement uses TRBV7-2 and TRBJ2-5; tentative D call: TRBD1 (6 bases). V lost 5 bases to trimming and J lost 3 bases, with 19 bases between them. The CDR3 is made up of 16 amino acids. Germline V gene lookup returns CDR1 SGHTA and CDR2 FQGNSA. CDR3 sequence (DNA): TGTGCCAGCAGCGCCGGAGTAGTGCAGGGGAAAGAGACCCAGTACTTC. Its protein product is CASSAGVVQGKETQYF.

The rearrangement links TRBV5-4 to TRBJ1-2, with 8 bases lining up with TRBD1. The CDR3 covers 15 residues. CDR1 SGHNT and CDR2 YYREEE come from the germline V gene (reference sequence). Trimming removed 3 bases from V and 6 bases from J; junction bases left unmatched: 10. The DNA for the CDR3 is TGTGCCAGCAGCTCAGGGGGCTGGGGAACCCATGGCTACACCTTC. This gives the protein CASSSGGWGTHGYTF.

The genes are TRBV11-1 and TRBJ2-2; 7 nucleotides agree with TRBD2. After removal of 10 bases from V and 0 bases from J, the junction contained 8 bases not matched to a gene. This CDR3 spans 15 amino acids. Germline CDR1 is SGHAT and CDR2 is FQDESV (reference sequence). The CDR3 DNA follows: TGTGCCACCATTAGTCGGGGGGCGAACACCGGGGAGCTGTTTTTT. This translates into CATISRGANTGELFF.

The chain joins TRBV18 to TRBJ1-2; TRBD1 agrees at 7 bases. V shed 4 bases and J 4 bases; nucleotides not matched to a gene: 9. CDR1 and CDR2 (germline): KGHSH, LQKENI. This CDR3 is built from 15 residues. CDR3 residues: CASSLSGQVTYGYTF. The CDR3 nucleotides read TGTGCCAGCTCACTTTCTGGACAGGTTACCTATGGCTACACCTTC. Combining the CDR3 with reference TRBV18 and TRBJ1-2 gives the whole variable domain NAGVMQNPRHLVRRRGQEARLRCSPMKGHSHVYWYRQLPEEGLKFMVYLQKENIIDESGMPKERFSAEFPKEGPSILRIQQVVRGDSAAYFCASSLSGQVTYGYTFGSGTRLTVV.

DNA of the CDR3: TGTGCCAGCAGCGCTAAGGGACAGGGCCCATCCTACGAGCAGTACTTC. Its protein product is CASSAKGQGPSYEQYF. The genes are TRBV2 and TRBJ2-7, with 9 bases aligning to TRBD1. CDR1 and CDR2 from the germline V gene are SNHLY and FYNNEI. Trimming at V came to 6 bases and at J to 1 base, leaving 10 bases not matched to a gene. This CDR3 has 16 amino acids.

This rearrangement joins TRBV18 to TRBJ2-2; 7 bases align to TRBD1. V shed 3 bases, J shed 6 bases, and the junction held 4 bases outside the gene matches. The CDR3 consists of 14 residues. CDR1 KGHSH and CDR2 LQKENI come from the germline V gene. The DNA of the CDR3 is TGTGCCAGCTCACCTGACAGGGTCGCCGGGGAGCTGTTTTTT. Its protein product is CASSPDRVAGELFF.

The V and J genes are TRBV5-1 and TRBJ1-1; D is possibly TRBD1 (5 bases). Germline loops: CDR1 SGHRS, CDR2 YFSETQ. The CDR3 length is 15 residues. Trimming stripped 0 bases from V and 0 bases from J, with 9 bases between. CDR3 coding DNA: TGCGCCAGCAGCTTGGCGGGGGTTGTGAACACTGAAGCTTTCTTT. This translates into CASSLAGVVNTEAFF.

The J gene is TRBJ2-2, the V gene TRBV7-8; a weak D match, TRBD1 (6 bases). The length of the CDR3 is 16 residues. V was clipped by 3 bases and J by 6 bases, with 17 bases between them. The germline V gene encodes CDR1 SGHVS and CDR2 FQNEAQ. CDR3 bases: TGTGCCAGCAGCTTCGGGCCGTCAGGGGTGGCCGGGGAGCTGTTTTTT. It yields the protein CASSFGPSGVAGELFF.

The chain uses TRBV2 and TRBJ2-1, with 7 bases matching TRBD2. Germline trimming cut 3 bases from V and 10 bases from J; bases unmatched to any gene: 3. The CDR3 consists of 12 residues. The germline gives CDR1 SNHLY, CDR2 FYNNEI. The DNA of the CDR3 is TGTGCCAGCAGTGAGACTAGCCTCGAGCAGTTCTTC. Amino acids: CASSETSLEQFF.

The chain combines TRBV19 with TRBJ2-5; 8 nucleotides agree with TRBD1. Trimming at V came to 3 bases and at J to 5 bases, leaving 8 bases not matched to a gene. The CDR3 totals 15 residues. CDR1 and CDR2 (germline): LNHDA, SQIVND (reference sequence). CDR3 protein: CASSILGQGGETQYF. In DNA form, the CDR3 reads TGTGCCAGTAGTATCCTAGGACAGGGTGGGGAGACCCAGTACTTC. Looking up the rest from reference TRBV19 and TRBJ2-5 gives the full variable domain: DGGITQSPKYLFRKEGQNVTLSCEQNLNHDAMYWYRQDPGQGLRLIYYSQIVNDFQKGDIAEGYSVSREKKESFPLTVTSAQKNPTAFYLCASSILGQGGETQYFGPGTRLLVL.

The J gene is TRBJ1-2, the V gene TRBV18; 10 nucleotides align to TRBD1. CDR3 size: 18 residues. Germline V gene sequence: CDR1 KGHSH, CDR2 LQKENI. V lost 2 bases to trimming and J lost 4 bases; unmatched junction nucleotides: 13. Here the CDR3 reads CASSPTSTGGAEVYGYTF. In nucleotides, the CDR3 is TGTGCCAGCTCACCAACCTCGACAGGGGGCGCGGAAGTCTATGGCTACACCTTC.

The rearrangement links TRBV7-9 to TRBJ1-6, with D unresolved. The ends were cut back, 2 bases at V and 9 bases at J, with 8 bases in the middle. The CDR3 contains 13 residues. Germline CDR1 reads SEHNR; CDR2 reads FQNEAQ (reference sequence). The CDR3 here is CASSLISRSPLHF. CDR3 bases: TGTGCCAGCAGCTTAATTAGTCGTTCACCCCTCCACTTT.

This chain joins TRBV18 and TRBJ1-1, with TRBD1 matching 8 bases. The CDR3 is 15 residues long. Germline trimming cut 3 bases from V and 0 bases from J; bases unmatched to any gene: 3. Germline V gene sequence: CDR1 KGHSH, CDR2 LQKENI. The CDR3, as DNA: TGTGCCAGCTCACCCGGGACAGGAGTGAACACTGAAGCTTTCTTT. Residues: CASSPGTGVNTEAFF.

The chain has TRBV28 and TRBJ1-3; perhaps TRBD1 as D (6 bases). Germline loops: CDR1 MDHEN, CDR2 SYDVKM. CDR3 length equals 18 residues. The germline V and J ends were trimmed by 2 bases and 1 base, with 18 bases remaining between them. The CDR3: CASSLTAGDPFSGNTIYF. In nucleotides, the CDR3 is TGTGCCAGCAGTTTAACGGCAGGGGATCCCTTTTCTGGAAACACCATATATTTT.

The chain joins TRBV7-2 to TRBJ2-3, with 11 bases fitting TRBD2. Looked up from germline, CDR1 is SGHTA and CDR2 is FQGNSA. J was trimmed by 3 bases and V by 2 bases; bases with no gene match: 13. This CDR3 region has 19 residues. CDR3 in amino acids: CASSLSLAGGPFRTDTQYF. The DNA for the CDR3 is TGTGCCAGCAGCTTAAGCCTAGCGGGGGGCCCATTTCGAACAGATACGCAGTATTTT.

The chain combines TRBV6-2 or TRBV6-3 with TRBJ1-6; 9 positions match TRBD1. CDR3 length equals 16 residues. Unmatched junction bases numbered 8, after V lost 6 bases and J lost 5 bases. Germline CDR1 reads MNHEY; CDR2 reads SVGEGT. CDR3 amino acids: CASSRDRAVDNSPLHF. DNA for the CDR3: TGTGCCAGCAGCCGGGACAGGGCGGTGGATAATTCACCCCTCCACTTT.

V and J are TRBV6-5 and TRBJ1-1; D is unresolved. Trimming removed 2 bases from V and 1 base from J, with 14 bases in between. The CDR3 spans 16 residues. Germline V gives CDR1 MNHEY, CDR2 SVGAGI. CDR3 protein: CASSYLPYQENTEAFF. DNA of the CDR3: TGTGCCAGCAGTTACCTGCCCTACCAAGAGAACACTGAAGCTTTCTTT.

The rearrangement links TRBV7-9 to TRBJ2-1; 8 nucleotides line up with TRBD1. After removal of 2 bases from V and 7 bases from J, the junction contained 7 bases not matched to a gene. Germline V gene data show CDR1 as SEHNR and CDR2 as FQNEAQ (reference sequence). The CDR3 loop spans 15 amino acids. The CDR3 DNA reads TGTGCCAGCAGCTTAATCACAGGGGGTAGGAATGAGCAGTTCTTC. Translated: CASSLITGGRNEQFF.